The clone carrying this T cell receptor beta chain was recorded once. Antigen specificity is unknown. The data are from a study of T cells after posttransplantation cyclophosphamide. Study observations and caveats: Later blood repertoires were often dominated by clones from the donor CD8+ memory compartment. Blood and skin or GI T cell repertoires showed limited TRB overlap. Recipient CMV seropositivity and CMV reactivation strongly tracked TRB clonality.

This CDR3 has 16 amino acids. Germline values: CDR1 LNHDA, CDR2 SQIVND (reference sequence). Trimming left V 3 bases short and J 2 bases short, with 16 bases between. The method was immunoSEQ multiplex PCR; TCRdb's version includes in-frame clones alone and lacks a portion of them. The data contain some 20,000 clones, approximately 97% of them seen just once; the ten biggest clones take up roughly 0.13%. The naive gate required viable CD3+CD4+ or CD3+CD8+ cells with CCR7+CD45RA+CD45RO-CD95-CD27+CD28+ phenotype. The receptor's source is a man over 45 in good health, CMV-negative, and a related stem cell transplant donor. The V and J genes are TRBV19 and TRBJ1-1; D is unclear. The sample was naive CD4+ T cells sorted from PBMCs. CDR3 DNA: TGTGCCAGTAGTATCAAAGTTTCGCGCCAAAACACTGAAGCTTTCTTT. The encoded protein is CASSIKVSRQNTEAFF.